This TCR beta chain derives from a study of T cell responses to AZD1222 COVID-19 vaccine. Broader study findings: Baseline seropositivity occurred in only a handful of AZD1222 recipients. The study reported that nearly half of spike-specific TCRs target unmutated variant regions.

J gave up 2 bases and V 3 bases, and 2 bases lay outside the gene matches. This CDR3 region has 15 residues. Germline V gene data show CDR1 as MNHEY and CDR2 as SMNVEV (reference sequence). This clone was detected only once. The antigen remains unidentified. Generated by immunoSEQ multiplex PCR, the TCRdb table keeps only in-frame clones and is missing some. The table lists 140,000 or so clones, roughly nine tenths of them singletons, with 7% to 9% in the top ten. Sample: peripheral blood, taken 28 days after the second dose of the MenACWY control vaccine. J is TRBJ2-2 and V is TRBV27, with 8 bases fitting TRBD2. The receptor comes from an adult who received the MenACWY meningococcal vaccine as a control. The CDR3 sequence is CASSFSGTNTGELFF. The CDR3 nucleotides read TGTGCCAGCAGTTTTAGCGGGACCAACACCGGGGAGCTGTTTTTT.